This TCR beta chain originates from a study of post-analysis software for immune sequencing data (dated by TCRdb to between 2014 and 2017). Some background on the complete study: Disease courses on record covered relapsing-remitting, secondary progressive and progressive-relapsing multiple sclerosis, though some patients had no subtype annotation. The patient repertoires were set against about 12 previously published healthy control repertoires from donors whose ages ranged from 6 to 25 years. A subset of samples was prepared in parallel using single-end sample barcoding, then pooled and co-amplified after Illumina adapter ligation. Study-wide findings and limitations: Direct clustering with F measure showed strong co-clustering of samples prepared in the same batch, prompting a batch-effect correction. The multiple sclerosis patient group was slightly younger than the control group. Multiple sclerosis patients had significantly lower normalized Chao1 diversity than controls, a result that suggests substantial peripheral T-cell clonal expansion. About 5 TRBV segments, including TRBV5-6, TRBV5-1 and TRBV20-1, were significantly more frequent in patients than controls.

Receptors were amplified or captured by PCR. This sample was sequenced with an Illumina HiSeq 2500. To reduce PCR and sequencing biases, unique molecular identifiers were incorporated into the TCR beta cDNA libraries. Roughly 500,000 cDNA molecules were obtained for every 1 to 10 million input T cells, so each molecule roughly corresponded to one T cell. The same protocol used for the earlier healthy control dataset was applied to prepare and sequence the patient libraries. Within a given batch, samples were prepared together, multiplexed and sequenced on the same HiSeq lane. The authors processed their data as follows. Raw barcoded reads were processed with MIGEC, discarding single-read molecular identifier groups before consensus assembly and CDR3 extraction. VDJtools was used for post-analysis of the clonotype tables, with diversity normalized by down-sampling every dataset to the smallest sample size. Repertoire overlap clustering matched CDR3 amino acid but not nucleotide sequences to correct batch-related cross-sample contamination. The raw public data were reprocessed by TCRdb itself: fastp quality trimming at Q25, MiXCR clonotype calling, in-frame beta chains only. Records with the same CDR3 protein are collapsed into one entry carrying the most frequent genes and DNA. It is TCRdb's table, rather than the study itself, that gives the V and J calls and clone size. The table for this sample lists around 710,000 distinct CDR3 sequences; 46% of them were counted only once. Approximately 5% of the sample goes to the ten largest clones.

The germline V gene yields SQVTM for CDR1 and ANQGSEA for CDR2. The CDR3 runs 13 amino acids, cysteine and phenylalanine included. Of all the DNA, just the CDR3 is kept, 39 bases in frame from base 1. V was cut back by 5 bases and J by 0 bases, leaving a gap of 10 bases between them. This clonotype was detected a few times. Its binding antigen is unknown. Base qualities are not provided; no much larger clone lies one nucleotide away. To demonstrate the VDJtools post-analysis software, TCR beta repertoires were profiled from the peripheral blood of roughly 12 young patients with multiple sclerosis. Multiple sclerosis patients were children and adolescents aged about 6 to 15 years.

This sequence originates from a girl between 5 and 17 years old with multiple sclerosis. What was sequenced was blood. This chain is built from TRBV29-1 and TRBJ1-1; too little of a D gene remains to name it. The DNA reads as follows: TGCAGCGTTTGCACAGCCGTGAACACTGAAGCTTTCTTT. Translated, it gives CSVCTAVNTEAFF.